This record looks at one T cell receptor (beta chain) sequence and its context. The source of the sample is a study of OX40 agonist ivuxolimab in advanced cancers. The assay was immunoSEQ multiplex PCR, and TCRdb's table has in-frame clones only and misses some. The data show tens of thousands of clones, about 89% seen once. CDR1 is MDHEN and CDR2 is SYDVKM in the germline V gene. Losses at the gene ends were 10 bases for V and 3 bases for J; bases not matched to a gene: 9. This CDR3 is built from 15 residues. The sample in question was CD4+ or CD8+ T cells sorted from blood, obtained in a trial of the OX40 agonist ivuxolimab. This TCR came from an adult with an advanced solid tumor such as melanoma, head and neck, liver or kidney cancer. The rearrangement links TRBV28 to TRBJ2-1; TRBD1 matches 10 bases. CDR3 DNA sequence: TGTGCCATTAGGACCGGGACAGGGGACTACAATGAGCAGTTCTTC. Its translation: CAIRTGTGDYNEQFF.